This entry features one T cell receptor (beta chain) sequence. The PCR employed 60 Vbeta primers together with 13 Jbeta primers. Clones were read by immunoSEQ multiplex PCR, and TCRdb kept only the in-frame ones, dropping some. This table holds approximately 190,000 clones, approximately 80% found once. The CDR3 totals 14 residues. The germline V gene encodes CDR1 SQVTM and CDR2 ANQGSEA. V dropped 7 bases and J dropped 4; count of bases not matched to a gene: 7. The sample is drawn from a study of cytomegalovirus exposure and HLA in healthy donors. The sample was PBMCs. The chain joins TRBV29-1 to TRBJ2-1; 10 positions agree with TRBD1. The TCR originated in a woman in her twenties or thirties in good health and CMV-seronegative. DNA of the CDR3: TGCAGCGCTGTCCGGGACAGGGGTTACAATGAGCAGTTCTTC. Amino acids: CSAVRDRGYNEQFF.